The following is a T cell receptor (beta chain) sequence with its context. The antigen remains unidentified. The data were produced by immunoSEQ multiplex PCR, yet TCRdb's version contains in-frame clones alone and is incomplete. The table includes under 250,000 clones, less than 90% detected once. The data originate from a study of cytomegalovirus exposure and HLA in healthy donors. The study's findings and limits: The study designated 150 or so TCR beta chains cytomegalovirus-associated. The TCR clusters that emerged in the first cohort tended, a later analysis found, to co-occur in the 120 or so validation repertoires. It was confirmed in vitro that a few of the CMV-associated chains were specific for CMV antigens.

From the 120-subject validation cohort, which was separate from the approximately 700-subject first cohort, the donors were drawn. CDR3 length equals 14 residues. Germline CDR1 LNHDA, CDR2 SQIVND (reference sequence). Trimming took off 3 bases at V and 2 bases at J, with 11 bases between the two ends. This sequence originates from a young man in good health and CMV-seropositive. This chain uses TRBV19 with TRBJ2-7, with TRBD2 as a possible D gene (5 bases). Sequencing input: PBMCs. CDR3 sequence reads: CASSILPGTYEQYF. The CDR3 nucleotides are TGTGCCAGTAGTATTCTCCCCGGGACCTACGAGCAGTACTTC.